This T cell receptor beta chain comes out of a study of T cell changes during pregnancy in multiple sclerosis. Measured with immunoSEQ multiplex PCR; TCRdb has only the in-frame clones, and not every one. The sample includes under 130,000 clones, roughly nine tenths seen only once; the top ten take about 0.89%. Germline V CDR1 and CDR2: LNHDA, SQIVND (reference sequence). Deletions cut 11 bases from V and 5 bases from J, with 24 bases between. The CDR3 is made up of 15 amino acids. The TCR sequence derives from a female donor with multiple sclerosis, enrolled in a pregnancy study. This sample comprised peripheral blood, obtained after pregnancy. The J gene is TRBJ1-1, the V gene TRBV19, with a tentative D call TRBD1 (6 bases). The DNA of the CDR3 is TGTGCCTCAACGAGGGGGGGCGCCGGCGAAACTGAAGCTTTCTTT. Translation gives CASTRGGAGETEAFF.